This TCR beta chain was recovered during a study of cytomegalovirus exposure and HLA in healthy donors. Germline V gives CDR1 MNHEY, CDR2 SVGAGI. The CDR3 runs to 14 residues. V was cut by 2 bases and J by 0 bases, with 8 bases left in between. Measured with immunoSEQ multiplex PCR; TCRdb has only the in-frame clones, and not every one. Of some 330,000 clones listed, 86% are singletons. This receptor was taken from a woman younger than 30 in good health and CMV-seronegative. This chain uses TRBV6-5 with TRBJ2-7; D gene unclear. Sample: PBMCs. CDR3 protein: CASSYAWSSYEQYF. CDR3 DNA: TGTGCCAGCAGTTACGCGTGGAGCTCCTACGAGCAGTACTTC.